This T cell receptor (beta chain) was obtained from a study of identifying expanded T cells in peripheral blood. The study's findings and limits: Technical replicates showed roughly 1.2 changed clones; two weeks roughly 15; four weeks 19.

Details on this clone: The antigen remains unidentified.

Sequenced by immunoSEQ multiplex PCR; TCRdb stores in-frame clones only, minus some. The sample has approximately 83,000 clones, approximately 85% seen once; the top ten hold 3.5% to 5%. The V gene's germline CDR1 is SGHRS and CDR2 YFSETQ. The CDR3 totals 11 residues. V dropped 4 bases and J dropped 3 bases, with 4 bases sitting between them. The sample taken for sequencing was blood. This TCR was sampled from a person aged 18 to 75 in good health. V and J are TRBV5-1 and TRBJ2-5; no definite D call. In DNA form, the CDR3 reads TGCGCCAGCAGCATTGAAGAGACCCAGTACTTC. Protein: CASSIEETQYF. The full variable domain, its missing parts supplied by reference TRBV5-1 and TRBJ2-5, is KAGVTQTPRYLIKTRGQQVTLSCSPISGHRSVSWYQQTPGQGLQFLFEYFSETQRNKGNFPGRFSGRQFSNSRSEMNVSTLELGDSALYLCASSIEETQYFGPGTRLLVL.